This T cell receptor (beta chain) was found in a study of blood T cell repertoires in COVID-19. Original methodology: Nucleated cell counts were estimated from reference gene primer amplification. The repertoire was sequenced with immunoSEQ multiplex PCR; TCRdb's copy has only in-frame clones and lacks some. The V and J calls and clone size come from that table; D and trimming were worked out from the DNA. This sample carries roughly 230,000 clones, under 85% of them seen once, and the ten largest clones take around 6%. Losses at the gene ends were 3 bases for V and 9 bases for J; bases not matched to a gene: 27. The CDR3 totals 20 residues. Germline assignment: CDR1 MNHEY and CDR2 SMNVEV (reference sequence).

The gene calls are TRBV27 and TRBJ2-5; 8 nucleotides match TRBD2. Sequenced sample: peripheral blood. This receptor was taken from a human donor in a cohort sampled during active COVID-19. The CDR3 DNA sequence: TGTGCCAGCAGTTTGTTGAGACAGTATGAGGCGGGAGGCCTTCGCGTGGCCCAGTACTTC. Amino acid sequence: CASSLLRQYEAGGLRVAQYF.